The 5 T cell receptor beta chains given below trace back to one sample, sequenced in a study of blood T cell repertoires in COVID-19. Sequencing used immunoSEQ multiplex PCR; TCRdb keeps in-frame clones, though not all of them. The table lists about 68,000 clones, around 90% of them singletons, with about 3.5% in the top ten. The sample was peripheral blood. The receptors originated from a woman aged 50 to 60 with COVID-19, enrolled during active disease.

This clone was counted once. The chain links TRBV7-2 to TRBJ2-7; D is unclear. Germline CDR1 and CDR2: SGHTA and FQGNSA. V lost 6 bases and J 0 bases, leaving 9 bases between the germline ends. This CDR3 has 13 residues. For the CDR3, the DNA is TGTGCCAGCAGGGCCCCATACTCCTACGAGCAGTACTTC. This translates into CASRAPYSYEQYF.

The chain recombines TRBV5-8 with TRBJ2-5, with 7 nucleotides matching TRBD2. Germline-derived CDR1 and CDR2 are SGHTS and YDEGEE. V was pared by 4 bases and J by 4 bases, with 16 bases of the junction left unmatched. The CDR3 runs 17 residues. The CDR3 protein is CASSPVGGDRHRETQYF. CDR3 bases: TGTGCCAGCAGCCCGGTGGGGGGGGATCGACACCGAGAGACCCAGTACTTC.

The V and J genes are TRBV12-5 and TRBJ2-1; TRBD2 aligns across 10 bases. CDR1 is LGHNT and CDR2 is FRNRAP in the germline V gene. Germline trimming cut 3 bases from V and 3 bases from J; bases unmatched to any gene: 5. The CDR3 totals 16 residues. The CDR3 DNA is TGTGCTAGTGGTTTAAGGACTAGCGGATACTACAATGAGCAGTTCTTC. As protein: CASGLRTSGYYNEQFF.

The V and J genes are TRBV4-1 and TRBJ1-3; 8 positions match TRBD1. Germline trimming cut 2 bases from V and 6 bases from J; bases unmatched to any gene: 6. CDR3 size: 15 residues. CDR1 is MGHRA, CDR2 YSYEKL, per germline. The CDR3 loop reads CASSQPKTGANTIYF. CDR3 bases: TGCGCCAGCAGCCAACCAAAGACAGGGGCAAACACCATATATTTT.

This clone was seen only a few times. This rearrangement joins TRBV5-1 to TRBJ2-1, with TRBD1 matching over 9 bases. Germline V lookup: CDR1 SGHRS, CDR2 YFSETQ. This CDR3 is 12 amino acids long. V shed 6 bases and J 9 bases; nucleotides not matched to a gene: 4. CDR3 DNA: TGCGCCAGCAACAGGGGGCAGGGTGAGCAGTTCTTC. This codes for CASNRGQGEQFF.